These T cell receptor beta chains were read from a single sample in a study of molecular identifiers for immune sequencing clone quantification. TCRdb recomputed calls from the PCR reads with MiXCR, one row per CDR3 protein. The data show some 650,000 distinct CDR3 sequences, approximately 20% seen once. The sample consisted of naive CD8+ T cells from blood, with Jurkat cell RNA spiked in. These receptors all come from a human donor in good health. Some libraries in this study had Jurkat cell RNA spiked in. Both conserved end residues are part of each CDR3.

V gene: TRBV5-8
CDR3 protein: CASSWGTRASTDTQYF

V gene: TRBV5-4
CDR3 protein: CASSSGGTAYEQYF

V gene: TRBV7-9
CDR3 protein: CASSLAPYQETQYF

V gene: TRBV20-1
CDR3 protein: CSALYRGWQETQYF

V gene: TRBV19
CDR3 protein: CASQGFGTQETQYF

V gene: TRBV7-6
CDR3 protein: CASSLPRQGARETQYF

V gene: TRBV29-1
CDR3 protein: CSVNFGTANNYGYTF

V gene: TRBV7-6
CDR3 protein: CASSPTTMRLAGVGAEQYF

V gene: TRBV19
CDR3 protein: CASSGKWTVGQIF

V gene: TRBV5-1
CDR3 protein: CASSEILAGAYNEQFF

V gene: TRBV5-8
CDR3 protein: CASRDGVPYNEQFF

V gene: TRBV7-9
CDR3 protein: CASSLGGSGEQYF

V gene: TRBV5-4
CDR3 protein: CASSLFSGQNTEAFF

V gene: TRBV12-3/TRBV12-4
CDR3 protein: CASSFPFGRGGGDTQYF

V gene: TRBV7-2
CDR3 protein: CASSDRDSRWNTEAFF

V gene: TRBV12-3/TRBV12-4
CDR3 protein: CASSLGQPDYGYTF

V gene: TRBV6-2/TRBV6-3
CDR3 protein: CASSYWRRDPAAEAFF